The subject of this entry is one T cell receptor (beta chain). Its antigen is not identified. This entry is derived from a study of response to subunit inactivated influenza vaccine. Study outcomes and limitations: It was the authors' suggestion that each seasonal influenza vaccination recruits few new T cells.

Each CDR3 protein gets one entry after TCRdb re-called the RT-PCR reads with MiXCR. Of around 470,000 distinct CDR3 sequences in the sample, approximately 7.7% are singletons; the top ten hold around 13%. Germline assignment: CDR1 DFQATT and CDR2 SNEGSKA (reference sequence). This CDR3 is 14 amino acids long. Trimming took off 2 bases at V and 3 bases at J, with 13 bases between the two ends. Specimen: PBMCs from blood, collected 23 to 25 months after vaccination. The clonotype was recovered from a man between 50 and 75 years old who received an inactivated influenza vaccine. The V gene is TRBV20-1, the J gene TRBJ1-2, with a possible D match to TRBD1 (6 bases). The CDR3 DNA is TGCAGTGCTAGACACAGGGTAGGGCACTATGGCTACACCTTC. Residues: CSARHRVGHYGYTF.